This passage covers 2 T cell receptor beta chains from one sample sequenced in a study of shared clonotypes between healthy human individuals. The assay was immunoSEQ multiplex PCR, and TCRdb's table has in-frame clones only and misses some. The sample records approximately 500,000 clones, 90% to 97% being singletons. Sequences were obtained from naive CD4+ T cells sorted from blood. The sample's subset: CD45RA+ positively selected. These receptors all come from a woman in her thirties in good health.

The chain recombines TRBV7-9 with TRBJ2-7; possibly TRBD1 for D (5 bases). Germline CDR1 SEHNR, CDR2 FQNEAQ (reference sequence). V gave up 0 bases and J gave up 0 bases, with 12 bases separating them. This CDR3 has 16 amino acids. CDR3 in DNA: TGTGCCAGCAGCTTAGCTGAAAGACAGAGCTCCTACGAGCAGTACTTC. Its protein is CASSLAERQSSYEQYF. The complete variable domain, with remaining parts taken from reference TRBV7-9 and TRBJ2-7, reads DTGVSQNPRHKITKRGQNVTFRCDPISEHNRLYWYRQTLGQGPEFLTYFQNEAQLEKSRLLSDRFSAERPKGSFSTLEIQRTEQGDSAMYLCASSLAERQSSYEQYFGPGTRLTVT.

V and J are TRBV4-1 and TRBJ1-2; D remains ambiguous. This CDR3 spans 13 amino acids. The V gene lost 1 base and the J gene lost 8 bases, with 11 bases spanning the gap. Germline V CDR1 and CDR2: MGHRA, YSYEKL. The chain's CDR3 is CASSQVWAGGYTF. CDR3 bases: TGCGCCAGCAGCCAAGTATGGGCCGGCGGCTACACCTTC.